Listed here is a single T cell receptor (beta chain). In the original processing: Reference gene primer amplification gave estimated nucleated cell counts. TCRdb's table, derived via immunoSEQ multiplex PCR, lists solely in-frame clones and lacks some. V and J calls and clone size are given by that table; D and trimming were obtained from the DNA. This sample carries 150,000 or so clones, over 60% of them seen once, and the ten largest clones take approximately 2%. This entry comes from a study of blood T cell repertoires in COVID-19. Study-level information: Acute and convalescent COVID-19 specimens originated in the United States, Italy and Spain. Nucleic acid was either cDNA or gDNA, and it came from T cells, B-cell-depleted T cells, or PBMCs.

The CDR3 sequence is 13 residues long. V gave up 3 bases and J gave up 8 bases, with 11 bases separating them. Germline V gene lookup returns CDR1 SGHNT and CDR2 YYREEE (reference sequence). Sequencing was performed on peripheral blood. The receptor comes from a woman in her 70s with acute or convalescent COVID-19. The chain combines TRBV5-4 with TRBJ1-4, with D perhaps matching TRBD1 (6 bases). Here the CDR3 DNA reads TGTGCCAGCAGCTCAGGGGAGTCCGAAAAACTGTTTTTT. This translates into CASSSGESEKLFF.